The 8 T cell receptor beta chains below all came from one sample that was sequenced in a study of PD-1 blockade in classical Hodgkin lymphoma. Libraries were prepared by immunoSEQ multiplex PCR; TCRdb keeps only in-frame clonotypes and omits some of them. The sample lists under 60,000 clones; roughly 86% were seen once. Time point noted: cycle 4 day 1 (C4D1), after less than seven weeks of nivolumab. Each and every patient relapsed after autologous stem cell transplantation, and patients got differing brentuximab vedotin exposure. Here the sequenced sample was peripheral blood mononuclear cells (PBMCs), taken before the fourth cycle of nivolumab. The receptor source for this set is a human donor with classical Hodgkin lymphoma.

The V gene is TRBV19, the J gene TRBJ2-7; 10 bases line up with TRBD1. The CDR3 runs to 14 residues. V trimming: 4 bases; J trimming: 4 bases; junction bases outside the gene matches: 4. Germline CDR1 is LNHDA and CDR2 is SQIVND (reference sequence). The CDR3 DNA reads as TGTGCCAGTAGTACCTGGGACAGGGGTTACGAGCAGTACTTC. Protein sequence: CASSTWDRGYEQYF. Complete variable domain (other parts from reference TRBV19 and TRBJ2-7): DGGITQSPKYLFRKEGQNVTLSCEQNLNHDAMYWYRQDPGQGLRLIYYSQIVNDFQKGDIAEGYSVSREKKESFPLTVTSAQKNPTAFYLCASSTWDRGYEQYFGPGTRLTVT.

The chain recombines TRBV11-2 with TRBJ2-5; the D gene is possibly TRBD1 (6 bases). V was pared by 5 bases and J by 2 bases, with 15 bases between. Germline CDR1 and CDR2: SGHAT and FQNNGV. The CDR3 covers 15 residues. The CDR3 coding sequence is TGTGCCAGCAGCCCCACAGCAGGGACACAAGAGACCCAGTACTTC. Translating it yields CASSPTAGTQETQYF. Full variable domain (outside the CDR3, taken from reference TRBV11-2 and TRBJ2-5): EAGVAQSPRYKIIEKRQSVAFWCNPISGHATLYWYQQILGQGPKLLIQFQNNGVVDDSQLPKDRFSAERLKGVDSTLKIQPAKLEDSAVYLCASSPTAGTQETQYFGPGTRLLVL.

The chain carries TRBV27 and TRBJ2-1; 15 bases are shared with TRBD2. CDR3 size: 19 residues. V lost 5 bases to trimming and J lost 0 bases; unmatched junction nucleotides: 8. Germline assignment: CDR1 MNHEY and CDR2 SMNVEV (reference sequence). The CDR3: CASSPGLAGGGGSYNEQFF. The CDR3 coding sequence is TGTGCCAGCAGTCCAGGACTAGCGGGAGGGGGGGGCTCCTACAATGAGCAGTTCTTC.

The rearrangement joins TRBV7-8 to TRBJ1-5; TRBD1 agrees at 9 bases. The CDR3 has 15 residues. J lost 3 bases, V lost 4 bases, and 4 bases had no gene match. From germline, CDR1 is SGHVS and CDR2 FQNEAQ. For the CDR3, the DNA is TGTGCCAGCAGCTCTGGGACAGGGTTCAATCAGCCCCAGCATTTT. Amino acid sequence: CASSSGTGFNQPQHF.

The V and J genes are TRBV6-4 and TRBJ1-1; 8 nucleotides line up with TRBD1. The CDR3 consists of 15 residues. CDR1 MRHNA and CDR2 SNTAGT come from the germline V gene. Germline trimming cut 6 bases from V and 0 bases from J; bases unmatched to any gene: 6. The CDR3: CASRADRGVNTEAFF. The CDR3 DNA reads TGTGCCAGCAGGGCCGACAGGGGCGTGAACACTGAAGCTTTCTTT.

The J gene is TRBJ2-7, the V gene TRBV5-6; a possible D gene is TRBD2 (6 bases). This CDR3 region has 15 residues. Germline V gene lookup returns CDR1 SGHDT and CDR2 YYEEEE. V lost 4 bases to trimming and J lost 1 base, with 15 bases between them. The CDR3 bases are TGTGCCAGCAGCGGACCGGGACTGGGGTCCTACGAGCAGTACTTC. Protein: CASSGPGLGSYEQYF.

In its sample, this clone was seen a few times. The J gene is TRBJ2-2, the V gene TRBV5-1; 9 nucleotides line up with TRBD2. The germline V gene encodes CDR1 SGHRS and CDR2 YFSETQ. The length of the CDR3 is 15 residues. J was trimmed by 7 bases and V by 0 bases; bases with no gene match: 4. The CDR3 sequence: CASSLDSGSYGELFF. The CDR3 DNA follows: TGCGCCAGCAGCTTGGATAGCGGGAGTTACGGGGAGCTGTTTTTT.

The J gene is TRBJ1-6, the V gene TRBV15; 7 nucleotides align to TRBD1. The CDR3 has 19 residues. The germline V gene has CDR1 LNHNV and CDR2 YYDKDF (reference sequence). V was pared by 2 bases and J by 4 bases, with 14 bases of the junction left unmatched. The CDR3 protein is CATSRLKQRGTEYNSPLHF. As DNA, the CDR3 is TGTGCCACCAGCAGACTAAAACAACGCGGGACAGAATATAATTCACCCCTCCACTTT.